The 21 T cell receptor beta chains given below trace back to one sample, sequenced in a study of tumor-infiltrating lymphocytes in primary liver carcinoma. Blood RNA originated from unsorted whole blood, with germline DNA additionally extracted. Priming with a constant-region primer yielded TCR beta cDNA from about 450 ng total RNA. Amplification in three nested multiplex PCR rounds with slightly modified ARM-PCR gave rise to TCR beta libraries. It was with TRBV1-TRBV30 forward primers and a C-beta reverse primer that the first two PCR rounds were run, at approximately 10 cycles each. TCRdb re-called the multiplex PCR reads through MiXCR, storing one row per CDR3 protein. The repertoire has some 190,000 distinct CDR3 sequences, 50% to 75% of them found once; the top ten carry 65% to 80%. The sample consisted of peripheral blood. These TCRs come from a man aged 35 to 55 with primary liver carcinoma and hepatitis B virus infection.

This chain connects TRBV7-3 to TRBJ1-1; no definite D call. There are 13 residues in the CDR3. V was cut by 2 bases and J by 0 bases, with 4 bases left in between. Germline V CDR1 and CDR2: SGHTA, FQGTGA. The CDR3 sequence is CASSLEMNTEAFF. The CDR3 DNA reads TGTGCCAGCAGCTTAGAAATGAACACTGAAGCTTTCTTT. The variable domain in full, with the rest retrieved from reference TRBV7-3 and TRBJ1-1, is GAGVSQTPSNKVTEKGKYVELRCDPISGHTALYWYRQSLGQGPEFLIYFQGTGAADDSGLPNDRFFAVRPEGSVSTLKIQRTERGDSAVYLCASSLEMNTEAFFGQGTRLTVV.

The V call is TRBV10-2, the J call TRBJ2-2; 9 bases are shared with TRBD2. CDR1 is WSHSY and CDR2 is SAAADI in the germline V gene. The CDR3 consists of 14 residues. Trimming took 7 bases from V and 5 from J; bases not matched to a gene: 5. CDR3 bases: TGCGCCAGCACTGGCGGGAGGGATACCGGGGAGCTGTTTTTT. Its protein product is CASTGGRDTGELFF.

A remark on this clonotype: It may be a read error: a sequence one base away is much more abundant. A read error is likely, as this CDR3 ends without the conserved phenylalanine or tryptophan. The gene calls are TRBV12-3 or TRBV12-4 and TRBJ2-3; TRBD1 might be the D (6 bases). The germline V and J ends were trimmed by 7 bases and 4 bases, with 12 bases remaining between them. This CDR3 spans 13 amino acids. CDR3 nucleotide sequence: TGTGCCAGCACCTACAGGGAATCAGATACGCAGTATATT. Encoded protein: CASTYRESDTQYI.

The chain carries TRBV11-2 and TRBJ2-7, with D perhaps TRBD1 (5 bases). Germline-derived CDR1 and CDR2 are SGHAT and FQNNGV. The CDR3 runs to 13 residues. Trimming cost V 0 bases and J 7 bases, with 10 bases left between them. CDR3 loop: CASSLDGAKEQYF. The CDR3 DNA reads TGTGCCAGCAGCTTAGATGGGGCGAAAGAGCAGTACTTC. The variable domain in full, completed from reference TRBV11-2 and TRBJ2-7, reads EAGVAQSPRYKIIEKRQSVAFWCNPISGHATLYWYQQILGQGPKLLIQFQNNGVVDDSQLPKDRFSAERLKGVDSTLKIQPAKLEDSAVYLCASSLDGAKEQYFGPGTRLTVT.

V usage is TRBV4-1 and J usage is TRBJ2-3; D is unclear. Germline V gene data show CDR1 as MGHRA and CDR2 as YSYEKL. CDR3 length equals 14 residues. Trimming cost V 2 bases and J 5 bases, with 11 bases left between them. The CDR3 protein is CASSQYYPLDTQYF. The CDR3 DNA reads TGCGCCAGCAGCCAATATTACCCCCTAGATACGCAGTATTTT.

This clonotype was found once. The chain links TRBV6-1 to TRBJ2-1; 7 nucleotides agree with TRBD2. The J segment lost 8 bases and the V segment lost 7 bases, leaving 11 bases of the junction unmatched. Per the germline V gene, CDR1 is MNHNS and CDR2 is SASEGT. The CDR3 contains 14 residues. CDR3 loop: CASIEAGEHDEQFF. CDR3 nucleotides: TGTGCCAGCATTGAGGCGGGAGAACACGATGAGCAGTTCTTC.

This clonotype was seen many times. The V gene is TRBV11-2, the J gene TRBJ2-1; maybe TRBD2 (6 bases). The V gene lost 5 bases and the J gene lost 8 bases, with 25 bases spanning the gap. In germline, CDR1 is SGHAT, CDR2 FQNNGV. CDR3 length: 17 amino acids. The CDR3 DNA follows: TGTGCCAGCAGCCGAATTTTGAGCGGGCTTACGGCGTATGAGCAGTTCTTC. It codes for CASSRILSGLTAYEQFF.

Turning to this clonotype: An end of the junction does not agree with germline; a read error may underlie this. As DNA, the CDR3 is TGTGCCAGCAGTGAAAACCCACAGAACAATGATCAGTTCTTC. Translating gives CASSENPQNNDQFF. This rearrangement joins TRBV6-1 to TRBJ2-1, with D uncertain. Germline CDR1 MNHNS, CDR2 SASEGT. The CDR3 loop spans 14 amino acids.

The chain recombines TRBV14 with TRBJ1-5; D is ambiguous. Trimming shortened V by 0 bases and J by 0 bases, and 9 bases separated the two germline ends. From germline, CDR1 is SGHDN and CDR2 FVKESK. The CDR3 is made up of 16 amino acids. The CDR3 sequence is CASSQELENSNQPQHF. Here the CDR3 DNA reads TGTGCCAGCAGCCAAGAATTAGAAAATAGCAATCAGCCCCAGCATTTT.

Concerning this clonotype: The CDR3 end shows no conserved phenylalanine or tryptophan, and so a read error is likely. The limits of the CDR3 on the DNA are not certain, so only TCRdb's listed CDR3 is given. The gene calls are TRBV21-1 and TRBJ2-1; the table's D call, TRBD2, was not checked against the DNA. TRBV21-1 is an annotated pseudogene. The CDR3 length is 15 residues, termini included. Here the CDR3 reads CASSKEEGASNEQFL.

As for this clonotype: Germline is not matched at one junction end, which may reflect a read error. CDR3 in amino acids: CASSHGTYDNSPLYF. CDR3 DNA sequence: TGTGCCAGCAGTCACGGGACGTACGATAATTCACCCCTCTACTTT. The chain combines TRBV6-5 with TRBJ1-6; a possible D gene is TRBD1 (5 bases). The germline V gene has CDR1 MNHEY and CDR2 SVGAGI. There are 15 residues in the CDR3.

The chain uses TRBV28 and TRBJ2-7; tentative D call: TRBD1 (8 bases). Germline V gene sequence: CDR1 MDHEN, CDR2 SYDVKM. Trimming shortened V by 4 bases and J by 0 bases, and 13 bases separated the two germline ends. CDR3 length: 15 amino acids. The CDR3 nucleotides read TGTGCCAGCAGTTCGGGGGGACAGGTCTCCTACGAGCAGTACTTC. Translated: CASSSGGQVSYEQYF. Looking up the rest from reference TRBV28 and TRBJ2-7 gives the full variable domain: DVKVTQSSRYLVKRTGEKVFLECVQDMDHENMFWYRQDPGLGLRLIYFSYDVKMKEKGDIPEGYSVSREKKERFSLILESASTNQTSMYLCASSSGGQVSYEQYFGPGTRLTVT.

The V call is TRBV29-1, the J call TRBJ2-5, with TRBD2 matching 7 bases. Germline V gives CDR1 SQVTM, CDR2 ANQGSEA. V gave up 0 bases and J gave up 5 bases; unmatched junction bases: 12. The CDR3 is 16 residues long. This CDR3 is CSVEEPAGVLLETQYF. DNA for the CDR3: TGCAGCGTTGAAGAACCCGCGGGAGTACTTCTTGAGACCCAGTACTTC.

The V call is TRBV14, the J call TRBJ2-2; TRBD2 agrees at 15 bases. The V and J ends lost 4 bases and 4 bases, in that order; junction bases with no gene match: 13. The CDR3 length is 20 residues. CDR1 is SGHDN and CDR2 is FVKESK in the germline V gene. This CDR3 reads CASSRPPGLAGGKGTGELFF. The DNA of the CDR3 is TGTGCCAGCAGCCGACCTCCGGGACTAGCGGGAGGAAAGGGCACCGGGGAGCTGTTTTTT.

The table lists this clonotype with many counts. This chain joins TRBV11-2 and TRBJ2-3, with 10 bases that match TRBD2. Trimming took 0 bases from V and 5 from J; bases not matched to a gene: 8. Germline CDR1 SGHAT, CDR2 FQNNGV. The CDR3 has 17 amino acids. CDR3 in amino acids: CASSLESGRGRQDTQYF. The CDR3 bases are TGTGCCAGCAGCTTAGAGAGCGGGAGGGGCCGTCAAGATACGCAGTATTTT.

The chain combines TRBV11-1 with TRBJ2-1, with unresolved D. The J call could be wrong; TRBJ2-5 is a better fit for the DNA end. Germline V gives CDR1 SGHAT, CDR2 FQDESV (reference sequence). The CDR3 sequence is 13 residues long. CDR3 protein: CVRSLDMQETQYF. For the CDR3, the DNA is TGTGTCAGGAGCTTAGACATGCAAGAGACCCAGTACTTC.

The chain is built from TRBV12-3 or TRBV12-4 and TRBJ2-3; 8 bases align to TRBD2. The CDR3 runs to 15 residues. V gave up 3 bases and J gave up 0 bases; unmatched junction bases: 2. In DNA form, the CDR3 reads TGTGCCAGCAGTTTTGCTAGCGGGAGCACAGATACGCAGTATTTT. It is translated as CASSFASGSTDTQYF.

Notes on this clonotype: This may be a read error, as it is one base from a much larger clone. The DNA of the CDR3 is TGCAGCGTCCAGATAGGGCGGGAGACCCAGTACTTC. It specifies CSVQIGRETQYF. The V gene is TRBV29-1, the J gene TRBJ2-5; D unclear. The CDR3 contains 12 residues. CDR1 and CDR2 (germline): SQVTM, ANQGSEA. V was clipped by 6 bases and J by 5 bases, with 13 bases between them.

This clonotype came up once. The CDR3: CATSSWTSVVNEQFF. The CDR3 coding sequence is TGTGCCACCTCCTCCTGGACTAGCGTAGTCAATGAGCAGTTCTTC. The genes are TRBV12-3 or TRBV12-4 and TRBJ2-1; 9 positions match TRBD2. Trimming took 10 bases from V and 6 from J; bases not matched to a gene: 13. This CDR3 is built from 15 residues.

This clonotype was recorded a few times. The CDR3 here is CASSTTGRNYEQYF. The CDR3 coding sequence is TGTGCCAGCAGCACCACGGGCCGAAACTACGAGCAGTACTTC. The chain recombines TRBV5-4 with TRBJ2-7; the D is unclear. Germline V CDR1 and CDR2: SGHNT, YYREEE (reference sequence). Trimming removed 4 bases from V and 3 bases from J, with 14 bases in between. The CDR3 runs 14 residues.

The table lists this clonotype with a few counts. Just one base apart from a much larger clone, this may be a read error. The conserved closing phenylalanine or tryptophan is absent in this CDR3, likely reflecting a read error. In DNA form, the CDR3 reads TGTGCCAGCAGCATGTGGAGTAGGCAAGCCTACGAGCAGTACTTA. Protein: CASSMWSRQAYEQYL. This chain connects TRBV11-2 to TRBJ2-7, with D uncertain. Germline V gives CDR1 SGHAT, CDR2 FQNNGV. The V end was cut by 5 bases, the J end by 2 bases, with 16 bases between. The CDR3 extends over 15 amino acids.